This paragraph reports one T cell receptor beta chain. This sample was taken from a study of T-cell reconstitution after alpha-beta-depleted transplantation in children. A TCRbeta library incorporating unique molecular identifiers was prepared. TCRdb passed the PCR reads through MiXCR, listing each CDR3 protein once. The sample carries about 400,000 distinct CDR3 sequences, 20% recorded once. This TCR derives from a human donor who donated a stem cell graft to a child with acute myeloid leukemia. The specimen comprised PBMCs from the stem cell graft donor, sampled from the stem cell graft.

CDR3 in DNA: TGCGCCAGCAGCCAAGAATTAGCGGGGGAGCAGTACTTC. Encoded protein: CASSQELAGEQYF. The chain carries TRBV4-1 and TRBJ2-7, with 8 nucleotides matching TRBD2. Germline V lookup: CDR1 MGHRA, CDR2 YSYEKL. This CDR3 contains 13 residues. Trimming at V came to 0 bases and at J to 7 bases, leaving 2 bases not matched to a gene.